These 2 T cell receptor beta chains came from one sample sequenced in a study of OX40 agonist ivuxolimab in advanced cancers. Assay: immunoSEQ multiplex PCR; the TCRdb copy retains only in-frame clones and omits some. Of approximately 45,000 clones in the sample, 80% are singletons; the top ten hold less than 5%. The sequencing used CD4+ or CD8+ T cells sorted from blood, collected in a trial of the OX40 agonist ivuxolimab. These receptor sequences come from an adult with an advanced solid tumor such as melanoma, head and neck, liver or kidney cancer.

This CDR3 is CASSLHDGSYGYTF. The CDR3 nucleotides are TGTGCCAGCAGCCTCCATGACGGCTCCTATGGCTACACCTTC. The chain combines TRBV11-2 with TRBJ1-2; no clear D. Between the trimmed V and J ends, which lost 5 bases and 4 bases, there was a span of 14 bases. The CDR3 spans 14 residues. Germline loops: CDR1 SGHAT, CDR2 FQNNGV.

This clone was recorded once. The chain joins TRBV18 to TRBJ2-1; D tentatively reads TRBD1 or TRBD2 (5 bases each). CDR3 length: 15 residues. Between the trimmed V and J ends, which lost 2 bases and 6 bases, there was a span of 14 bases. Per the germline V gene, CDR1 is KGHSH and CDR2 is LQKENI. This CDR3 is CASSPTGALGNEQFF. The CDR3 nucleotides are TGTGCCAGCTCACCAACCGGGGCACTCGGCAATGAGCAGTTCTTC.